A selection of T cell receptor beta chains follows, all from one sample in a study of T cell responses to AZD1222 COVID-19 vaccine. Measured with immunoSEQ multiplex PCR; TCRdb has only the in-frame clones, and not every one. Of about 170,000 clones in the sample, roughly nine tenths were seen once. The sequences come from peripheral blood, collected on day 0 of AZD1222 vaccination. The source of these receptors is an adult in good health. Both conserved end residues are part of each CDR3. The D gene is left open where the match is weak. Expanded clones get a size class; other rows say once, few or many, or leave the size out.

d_call,v_call,clone_size,j_call,cdr3_aa,cdr3_nt
-,TRBV3-1/TRBV3-2,many,TRBJ1-2,CASSQDLQDWGYGYTF,TGTGCCAGCAGCCAAGATCTACAGGACTGGGGCTATGGCTACACCTTC
TRBD1,TRBV10-3,-,TRBJ1-2,CAISESGTGYGYTF,TGTGCCATCAGTGAGTCGGGGACAGGCTATGGCTACACCTTC
TRBD1,TRBV5-7,-,TRBJ1-5,CASSLGQGDQPQHF,TGTGCCAGCAGCTTGGGGCAGGGGGATCAGCCCCAGCATTTT
-,TRBV11-2,-,TRBJ1-2,CASSPSFSPGRLANYGYTF,TGTGCCAGCAGCCCGAGTTTTTCCCCGGGGAGGCTGGCTAACTATGGCTACACCTTC
TRBD2,TRBV19,-,TRBJ2-1,CASSDGGGASYEQFF,TGTGCCAGTAGTGATGGCGGGGGGGCCTCGTATGAGCAGTTCTTC
TRBD1,TRBV4-2,-,TRBJ2-2,CASSQREGQGGAGELFF,TGTGCCAGCAGCCAAAGGGAGGGACAGGGAGGTGCCGGGGAGCTGTTTTTT
TRBD1,TRBV7-2,few,TRBJ1-6,CASSRSRDRAGSPLHF,TGTGCCAGCAGCCGTTCCCGGGACAGGGCCGGTTCACCCCTCCACTTT
-,TRBV6-5,-,TRBJ2-2,CASSYMSGSNTGELFF,TGTGCCAGCAGTTACATGTCGGGTTCGAACACCGGGGAGCTGTTTTTT
-,TRBV24-1,-,TRBJ2-2,CATSDPRSANTGELFF,TGTGCCACCAGTGACCCTCGCAGCGCGAACACCGGGGAGCTGTTTTTT
-,TRBV5-5,-,TRBJ2-5,CASRQTSGETQYF,TGTGCCAGCAGACAGACTAGTGGAGAGACCCAGTACTTC
TRBD2,TRBV27,-,TRBJ2-5,CASSPSFPGGETQYF,TGTGCCAGCAGTCCTAGCTTCCCGGGGGGGGAGACCCAGTACTTC
TRBD1,TRBV6-5,few,TRBJ2-3,CASSRRDRGEDTQYF,TGTGCCAGCAGTCGCCGGGACAGGGGAGAAGATACGCAGTATTTT
-,TRBV7-2,-,TRBJ1-1,CASRPPAGGGGTEAFF,TGTGCCAGCAGGCCTCCTGCCGGGGGAGGGGGCACTGAAGCTTTCTTT
TRBD1,TRBV6-5,-,TRBJ1-4,CASSPRRTGTGLFF,TGTGCCAGCAGTCCCCGGCGGACCGGGACAGGGCTGTTTTTT
-,TRBV7-8,few,TRBJ1-5,CASSLAGGLSNQPQHF,TGTGCCAGCAGCTTAGCGGGGGGCCTGAGCAATCAGCCCCAGCATTTT
TRBD1,TRBV30,once,TRBJ1-1,CAWGTGLGAEAFF,TGTGCCTGGGGGACAGGGCTAGGGGCTGAAGCTTTCTTT
TRBD1,TRBV16,-,TRBJ1-1,CASSLQGDLVNTEAFF,TGTGCCAGCAGCCTACAGGGGGACCTGGTAAACACTGAAGCTTTCTTT
-,TRBV6-2/TRBV6-3,-,TRBJ2-7,CASSPAYREFSEQYF,TGTGCCAGCAGCCCAGCCTACAGGGAGTTTTCCGAGCAGTACTTC
-,TRBV28,-,TRBJ1-4,CASSLGGARQKLFF,TGTGCCAGCAGTTTGGGGGGCGCCCGGCAAAAACTGTTTTTT
-,TRBV15,-,TRBJ2-2,CATSRGVGAPPAGELFF,TGTGCCACCAGCAGGGGGGTAGGCGCGCCTCCCGCCGGGGAGCTGTTTTTT
-,TRBV5-1,-,TRBJ2-3,CASSLISASITDTQYF,TGCGCCAGCAGCTTAATTAGCGCTTCGATCACAGATACGCAGTATTTT
TRBD1,TRBV27,-,TRBJ1-2,CASRTTGTGNGYTF,TGTGCCAGCAGAACAACAGGGACAGGAAATGGCTACACCTTC
-,TRBV11-2,-,TRBJ2-3,CASSSTRRGDTQYF,TGTGCCAGCAGCTCGACTAGGAGAGGAGATACGCAGTATTTT
-,TRBV2,-,TRBJ1-5,CASSARNSNQPQHF,TGTGCCAGCAGTGCCAGGAATAGCAATCAGCCCCAGCATTTT
-,TRBV7-7,-,TRBJ2-5,CASSLAGGIQETQYF,TGTGCTAGCAGCTTAGCTGGCGGAATCCAAGAGACCCAGTACTTC
-,TRBV15,-,TRBJ1-4,CATSRGAGGGSNEKLFF,TGTGCCACCAGCAGGGGGGCCGGCGGGGGGTCTAATGAAAAACTGTTTTTT
-,TRBV19,-,TRBJ1-4,CASSSEGSNEKLFF,TGTGCCAGTAGCTCGGAGGGGTCTAATGAAAAACTGTTTTTT
-,TRBV11-2,-,TRBJ2-7,CASSLDSGITTAYEQYF,TGTGCCAGCAGCTTAGACTCCGGGATCACTACCGCATACGAGCAGTACTTC
-,TRBV7-2,-,TRBJ1-6,CASSLQAGMNSPLHF,TGTGCCAGCAGCTTACAAGCAGGGATGAATTCACCCCTCCACTTT
-,TRBV18,-,TRBJ1-1,CASSNTGWTEAFF,TGTGCCAGCTCAAATACAGGGTGGACTGAAGCTTTCTTT
-,TRBV6-6,-,TRBJ2-1,CASSYSGRHLSFF,TGTGCCAGCAGTTACTCCGGGCGTCATCTTTCGTTCTTC
-,TRBV6-5,-,TRBJ1-1,CASNLGGVTFF,TGTGCCAGCAATCTTGGGGGGGTAACTTTCTTT
-,TRBV4-2,-,TRBJ1-1,CASSQGQGEGAFF,TGTGCCAGCAGCCAGGGACAAGGGGAAGGAGCTTTCTTT
-,TRBV3-1/TRBV3-2,-,TRBJ1-2,CASSSNGRPHHGYTF,TGTGCCAGCAGCTCAAACGGTAGGCCTCATCATGGCTACACCTTC
-,TRBV6-5,-,TRBJ2-5,CASSRGTAGDETQYF,TGTGCCAGCAGCCGGGGGACAGCGGGTGACGAGACCCAGTACTTC
TRBD1,TRBV6-1,-,TRBJ1-2,CASSETGGDYGYTF,TGTGCCAGCAGTGAAACAGGGGGCGACTATGGCTACACCTTC
-,TRBV28,-,TRBJ1-1,CASSFPGLGAVEAFF,TGTGCCAGCAGTTTCCCCGGTCTGGGGGCGGTTGAAGCTTTCTTT
-,TRBV5-1,-,TRBJ1-2,CASSLLQGGGYTF,TGCGCCAGCAGCTTGTTACAGGGTGGTGGCTACACCTTC
-,TRBV30,-,TRBJ1-2,CAWGQGDGYTF,TGTGCCTGGGGGCAGGGAGATGGCTACACCTTC
-,TRBV4-1,few,TRBJ2-5,CASSRWQKETQYF,TGCGCCAGCAGCCGGTGGCAGAAAGAGACCCAGTACTTC
TRBD1,TRBV12-3/TRBV12-4,-,TRBJ1-5,CASSRQGNQPQHF,TGTGCCAGCTCCCGACAGGGAAATCAGCCCCAGCATTTT
-,TRBV6-6,few,TRBJ1-2,CASSSEYGYTF,TGTGCCAGCAGTTCCGAATATGGCTACACCTTC
-,TRBV19,-,TRBJ1-1,CASSLAMNTEAFF,TGTGCCAGTAGCCTCGCTATGAACACTGAAGCTTTCTTT
-,TRBV12-3/TRBV12-4,-,TRBJ1-3,CASRDDGNTIYF,TGTGCCAGCAGGGACGATGGAAACACCATATATTTT
-,TRBV6-1,once,TRBJ1-4,CASSDRQNEKLFF,TGTGCCAGCAGTGATAGACAGAATGAAAAACTGTTTTTT
-,TRBV13,-,TRBJ1-1,CASSLHRELNTEAFF,TGTGCCAGCAGCCTCCACAGGGAATTGAACACTGAAGCTTTCTTT
-,TRBV13,-,TRBJ2-6,CASSSRDSGANVLTF,TGTGCCAGCAGCTCCAGGGACTCTGGGGCCAACGTCCTGACTTTC
TRBD2,TRBV27,-,TRBJ2-7,CASSLDAGTSVYEQYF,TGTGCCAGCAGTTTAGATGCTGGGACTAGCGTCTACGAGCAGTACTTC
-,TRBV2,once,TRBJ2-7,CASSEGTKYEQYF,TGTGCCAGCAGTGAAGGGACAAAATACGAGCAGTACTTC